The present T cell receptor beta chain was sequenced within a study of blood T cell repertoires in COVID-19. Study context: There were acute and convalescent COVID-19 samples, and they came from the United States, Italy and Spain. PBMCs, B-cell-depleted T cells, or T cells were the source of the cDNA or gDNA that made up the material.

How the authors handled the data: How many nucleated cells were present was estimated from reference gene primer amplification. The protocol was immunoSEQ multiplex PCR, while the TCRdb copy is restricted to in-frame clones and leaves out a portion. V and J calls and clone size come straight from that table; D and trimming were deduced from the DNA. Altogether 150,000 to 200,000 clones are present, 79% being singletons, with the ten largest covering around 16%. This CDR3 has 15 residues. Trimming shortened V by 3 bases and J by 0 bases, and 12 bases separated the two germline ends. Germline-derived CDR1 and CDR2 are SQVTM and ANQGSEA.

The sequence derives from a man in his fifties or sixties with active or convalescent COVID-19. The sequencing input was peripheral blood. This chain uses TRBV29-1 with TRBJ2-1; D may be TRBD2 (5 bases). The CDR3 DNA reads as TGCAGCGTTGAGGGAGACTTGAGCTCCTACAATGAGCAGTTCTTC. This codes for CSVEGDLSSYNEQFF.